These 26 T cell receptor beta chains came from one sample sequenced in a study of cytomegalovirus exposure and HLA in healthy donors. TCRdb's table, derived via immunoSEQ multiplex PCR, lists solely in-frame clones and lacks some. The sample yields 110,000 or so clones, under 97% seen once. The sequenced sample was PBMCs. The origin of the receptors is a woman younger than 30 in good health and CMV-seronegative.

This chain connects TRBV9 to TRBJ2-5; tentative D call: TRBD2 (5 bases). The CDR3 covers 15 residues. Trimming cost V 0 bases and J 5 bases, with 14 bases left between them. The germline CDR1 and CDR2 sequences are SGDLS and YYNGEE. The CDR3 reads CASSVGGLRVETQYF. In DNA, the CDR3 is TGTGCCAGCAGCGTAGGAGGGCTGCGGGTGGAGACCCAGTACTTC.

The gene calls are TRBV5-4 and TRBJ1-1; D gene ambiguous. Germline CDR1 is SGHNT and CDR2 is YYREEE (reference sequence). With 2 bases removed from V and 1 base from J, the gap between germline ends came to 9 bases. CDR3 length: 14 amino acids. CDR3: CASSLPAKNTEAFF. The CDR3 bases are TGTGCCAGCAGCTTACCAGCGAAGAACACTGAAGCTTTCTTT.

The chain employs TRBV6-5 and TRBJ1-5; D may be TRBD1 (5 bases). Germline assignment: CDR1 MNHEY and CDR2 SVGAGI. The CDR3 totals 13 residues. The V end lost 6 bases, the J end lost 4 bases, and 10 bases lay between the germline ends. CDR3 in amino acids: CASSPGGNQPQHF. CDR3 nucleotide sequence: TGTGCCAGCAGCCCCGGGGGAAATCAGCCCCAGCATTTT.

In its sample, this clone was seen once. V gene TRBV5-1 combines with J gene TRBJ2-2; D gene uncertain. The length of the CDR3 is 15 residues. Germline V gene lookup returns CDR1 SGHRS and CDR2 YFSETQ. The V gene lost 1 base and the J gene lost 4 bases, with 11 bases spanning the gap. CDR3: CASSLLLASTGELFF. CDR3 DNA sequence: TGCGCCAGCAGCTTGCTCTTAGCAAGCACCGGGGAGCTGTTTTTT.

The rearrangement joins TRBV7-9 to TRBJ2-3; tentative D call: TRBD1 (5 bases). V was trimmed by 3 bases and J by 2 bases, leaving 9 bases between them. This CDR3 is 14 amino acids long. Per germline, CDR1 SEHNR and CDR2 FQNEAQ (reference sequence). CDR3: CASSLGHATDTQYF. The CDR3 nucleotides are TGTGCCAGCAGCTTGGGGCATGCCACAGATACGCAGTATTTT.

The rearrangement joins TRBV29-1 to TRBJ1-3; D gene uncertain. V dropped 4 bases and J dropped 4 bases, with 5 bases sitting between them. The CDR3 length is 11 residues. In germline, CDR1 is SQVTM, CDR2 ANQGSEA. CDR3 protein: CSVGGGNTIYF. The CDR3 DNA sequence: TGCAGCGTTGGAGGGGGAAACACCATATATTTT.

The chain is built from TRBV6-6 and TRBJ2-2, with a tentative D call TRBD1 (6 bases). Germline V gene lookup returns CDR1 MNHNY and CDR2 SVGAGI (reference sequence). The CDR3 runs to 14 residues. The V end lost 8 bases, the J end lost 2 bases, and 12 bases lay between the germline ends. CDR3 amino acids: CASQKQGNTGELFF. Here the CDR3 DNA reads TGTGCCAGCCAAAAACAGGGAAACACCGGGGAGCTGTTTTTT.

The rearrangement links TRBV5-1 to TRBJ1-2; unclear D gene. Germline V gene lookup returns CDR1 SGHRS and CDR2 YFSETQ. CDR3 length equals 16 residues. Trimming removed 0 bases from V and 5 bases from J, with 17 bases in between. The CDR3: CASSLAGEASWYGYTF. The DNA for the CDR3 is TGCGCCAGCAGCTTGGCCGGGGAAGCCTCTTGGTATGGCTACACCTTC. Complete variable domain (other parts from reference TRBV5-1 and TRBJ1-2): KAGVTQTPRYLIKTRGQQVTLSCSPISGHRSVSWYQQTPGQGLQFLFEYFSETQRNKGNFPGRFSGRQFSNSRSEMNVSTLELGDSALYLCASSLAGEASWYGYTFGSGTRLTVV.

The CDR3 DNA reads as TGCAGCGTTCATCTAGCGGCGCAAGAGACCCAGTACTTC. Its translation: CSVHLAAQETQYF. The V and J genes are TRBV29-1 and TRBJ2-5; TRBD2 matches at 7 bases. CDR1 SQVTM and CDR2 ANQGSEA come from the germline V gene. There are 13 residues in the CDR3. V lost 5 bases to trimming and J lost 2 bases; unmatched junction nucleotides: 5.

This chain connects TRBV2 to TRBJ1-2; no firm D call. Trimming left V 3 bases short and J 0 bases short, with 14 bases between. The CDR3 is 16 residues long. Germline assignment: CDR1 SNHLY and CDR2 FYNNEI. CDR3 DNA sequence: TGTGCCAGCAGTGACTGGGTAGAAGGAGCTAACTATGGCTACACCTTC. This sequence encodes CASSDWVEGANYGYTF.

This clone has just one count. The V gene is TRBV23-1, the J gene TRBJ1-5; 7 nucleotides match TRBD1. TRBV23-1 is placed among ORFs of uncertain function. With V trimmed by 3 bases and J by 2 bases, 10 bases remained unmatched. The CDR3 loop spans 17 amino acids. CDR3 in DNA: TGCGCCAGCAGTCACACGACAGGGCAGTCGGGCAATCAGCCCCAGCATTTT. This sequence encodes CASSHTTGQSGNQPQHF.

This rearrangement joins TRBV18 to TRBJ2-1; 11 bases line up with TRBD2. The germline gives CDR1 KGHSH, CDR2 LQKENI. V shed 3 bases, J shed 9 bases, and the junction held 10 bases outside the gene matches. CDR3 length: 16 residues. For the CDR3, the DNA is TGTGCCAGCTCACCCGAGCTAGCGGGGGGTCGGCGTGAGCAGTTCTTC. Amino acids: CASSPELAGGRREQFF.

The CDR3 sequence: CASSKVRGPYEQYF. The DNA for the CDR3 is TGTGCCAGCAGCAAAGTGCGGGGACCCTACGAGCAGTACTTC. The genes are TRBV21-1 and TRBJ2-7; the listed D gene, TRBD2, was not tested against the DNA. TRBV21-1 is a known pseudogene. The CDR3 has 14 residues.

The chain carries TRBV18 and TRBJ2-7; 7 nucleotides line up with TRBD1. V lost 4 bases, J lost 7 bases, and 16 bases stayed unmatched. The CDR3 spans 16 residues. Germline lookup yields CDR1 KGHSH and CDR2 LQKENI. CDR3 nucleotides: TGTGCCAGCTCACTTTTGAGTGAGGGGGCCGGTGAGGAGCAGTACTTC. Its protein is CASSLLSEGAGEEQYF.

The chain carries TRBV28 and TRBJ1-6; D might be TRBD1 (5 bases). The length of the CDR3 is 15 residues. The V gene's germline CDR1 is MDHEN and CDR2 SYDVKM. Trimming shortened V by 3 bases and J by 5 bases, and 11 bases separated the two germline ends. The CDR3 DNA is TGTGCCAGCAGTTTGGGGGGGACTCATAATTCACCCCTCCACTTT. It translates to CASSLGGTHNSPLHF.

The count of this clone is one. The V and J genes are TRBV6-1 and TRBJ1-1, with 8 bases that match TRBD1. The CDR3 covers 15 residues. From germline, CDR1 is MNHNS and CDR2 SASEGT. After removal of 4 bases from V and 2 bases from J, the junction contained 6 bases not matched to a gene. CDR3 protein: CASSGRQGTNTEAFF. Here the CDR3 DNA reads TGTGCCAGCAGTGGGAGACAGGGGACCAACACTGAAGCTTTCTTT.

The chain recombines TRBV5-1 with TRBJ1-5; D is undetermined. CDR3 length equals 13 residues. CDR1 SGHRS and CDR2 YFSETQ come from the germline V gene. V was clipped by 4 bases and J by 7 bases, with 12 bases between them. The CDR3 DNA is TGCGCCAGCAGCCCGATTCCGGGACAGCCCCAGCATTTT. The encoded protein is CASSPIPGQPQHF.

The V call is TRBV7-2, the J call TRBJ1-1; D ambiguous. CDR1 is SGHTA, CDR2 FQGNSA, per germline. The ends were cut back, 5 bases at V and 1 base at J, with 11 bases in the middle. This CDR3 has 14 amino acids. Here the CDR3 reads CASSPWATNTEAFF. In DNA form, the CDR3 reads TGTGCCAGCAGCCCTTGGGCGACGAACACTGAAGCTTTCTTT.

The V gene is TRBV9, the J gene TRBJ1-6, with a tentative D call TRBD1 (5 bases). V was cut by 1 base and J by 10 bases, with 15 bases left in between. CDR3 length: 15 residues. Per germline, CDR1 SGDLS and CDR2 YYNGEE. The CDR3: CASSVSSGIGSPLHF. The CDR3 bases are TGTGCCAGCAGCGTATCTTCAGGGATTGGATCACCCCTCCACTTT.

The V call is TRBV7-8, the J call TRBJ1-6; D is undetermined. CDR1 and CDR2 from the germline V gene are SGHVS and FQNEAQ. The CDR3 has 12 residues. Trimming cost V 8 bases and J 13 bases, with 15 bases left between them. In DNA form, the CDR3 reads TGTGCCAGCGCCATCCAGGAGGTTCCCCTCCACTTT. Translation gives CASAIQEVPLHF.

V and J are TRBV9 and TRBJ1-1; no clear D gene. Looked up from germline, CDR1 is SGDLS and CDR2 is YYNGEE. The CDR3 is 20 amino acids. Trimming removed 2 bases from V and 1 base from J, with 27 bases in between. The CDR3 nucleotides read TGTGCCAGCAGCGTCGTAGCCCCCTCGGGTTTGCCAATTCGGAACACTGAAGCTTTCTTT. Amino acids: CASSVVAPSGLPIRNTEAFF.

The V and J genes are TRBV4-2 and TRBJ1-2, with D perhaps matching TRBD1 (6 bases). V was clipped by 4 bases and J by 0 bases, with 15 bases between them. Germline CDR1 LGHNA, CDR2 YNFKEQ. The CDR3 covers 16 residues. CDR3 DNA: TGTGCCAGCAGCCGAAACCGGGACACCCCTAACTATGGCTACACCTTC. Translation: CASSRNRDTPNYGYTF.

This chain joins TRBV5-8 and TRBJ2-5; D remains unclear. Trimming took off 0 bases at V and 0 bases at J, with 6 bases between the two ends. Germline V gives CDR1 SGHTS, CDR2 YDEGEE. The CDR3 covers 14 residues. CDR3 sequence: CASSLAPYQETQYF. In nucleotides, the CDR3 is TGTGCCAGCAGCTTGGCTCCGTACCAAGAGACCCAGTACTTC.

The rearrangement links TRBV19 to TRBJ1-2, with a possible D match to TRBD1 (6 bases). CDR1 LNHDA and CDR2 SQIVND come from the germline V gene (reference sequence). Trimming took off 6 bases at V and 4 bases at J, with 12 bases between the two ends. The CDR3 runs 13 residues. As DNA, the CDR3 is TGTGCCAGTAGGGACCGGGACACCTATGGCTACACCTTC. Its translation: CASRDRDTYGYTF.

The CDR3 sequence is CAWTVRYEQFF. For the CDR3, the DNA is TGTGCCTGGACCGTTCGTTATGAGCAGTTCTTC. The V gene is TRBV30, the J gene TRBJ2-1; D gene unclear. The V end lost 4 bases, the J end lost 8 bases, and 9 bases lay between the germline ends. This CDR3 is 11 amino acids long. CDR1 is GTSNPN and CDR2 is SVGIG in the germline V gene (reference sequence).

This clone was seen just once. The V and J genes are TRBV19 and TRBJ2-5, with a weak D call TRBD1 (6 bases). CDR3 length equals 16 residues. Germline CDR1 and CDR2: LNHDA and SQIVND (reference sequence). Trimming pared 1 base from V and 3 bases from J, leaving 15 bases between. The CDR3 sequence is CASSIGSQGRKETQYF. CDR3 nucleotides: TGTGCCAGTAGTATAGGGTCACAGGGCCGGAAAGAGACCCAGTACTTC.